This T cell receptor (beta chain) appears in the sequencing data of a study of OX40 agonist ivuxolimab in advanced cancers. As for the study in general: Dose-escalation subjects each had hepatocellular carcinoma, melanoma, renal cell or head and neck cancer.

Whole-study results and caveats: CD4+ and CD8+ T cells in blood underwent clonal expansion by week 6 at 0.1 to 3.0 mg/kg.

Remarks on this clone: What it binds is unknown.

Assay: immunoSEQ multiplex PCR; the TCRdb copy retains only in-frame clones and omits some. Altogether roughly 86,000 clones are present, roughly 90% being singletons, with the ten largest covering 1% to 1.3%. The origin of this receptor is an adult with an advanced solid tumor such as melanoma, head and neck, liver or kidney cancer. Sample: CD4+ or CD8+ T cells sorted from blood, taken in a trial of the OX40 agonist ivuxolimab.

CDR3 protein: CASSAGGVITDTQYF. In DNA form, the CDR3 reads TGTGCCAGCAGCGCAGGGGGAGTAATCACAGATACGCAGTATTTT. The V gene is TRBV9, the J gene TRBJ2-3, with TRBD1 identical over 7 bases. Germline V gene lookup returns CDR1 SGDLS and CDR2 YYNGEE. After removal of 3 bases from V and 2 bases from J, the junction contained 6 bases not matched to a gene. The CDR3 runs to 15 residues.